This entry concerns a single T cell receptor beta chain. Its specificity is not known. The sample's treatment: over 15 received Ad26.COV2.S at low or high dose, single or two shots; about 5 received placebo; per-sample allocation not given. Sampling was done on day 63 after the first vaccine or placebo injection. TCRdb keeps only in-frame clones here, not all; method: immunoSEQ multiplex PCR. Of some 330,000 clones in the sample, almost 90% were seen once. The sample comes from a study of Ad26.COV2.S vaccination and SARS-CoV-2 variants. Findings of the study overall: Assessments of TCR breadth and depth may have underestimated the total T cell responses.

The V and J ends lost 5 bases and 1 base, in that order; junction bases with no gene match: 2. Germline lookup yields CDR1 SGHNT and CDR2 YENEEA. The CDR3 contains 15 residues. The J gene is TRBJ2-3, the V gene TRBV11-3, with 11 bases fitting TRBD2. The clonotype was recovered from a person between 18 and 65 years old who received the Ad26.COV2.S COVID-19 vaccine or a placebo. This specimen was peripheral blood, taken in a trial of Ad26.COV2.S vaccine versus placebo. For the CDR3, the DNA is TGTGCCAGCAGCCCGACTAGCGGGGGCACAGATACGCAGTATTTT. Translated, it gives CASSPTSGGTDTQYF.